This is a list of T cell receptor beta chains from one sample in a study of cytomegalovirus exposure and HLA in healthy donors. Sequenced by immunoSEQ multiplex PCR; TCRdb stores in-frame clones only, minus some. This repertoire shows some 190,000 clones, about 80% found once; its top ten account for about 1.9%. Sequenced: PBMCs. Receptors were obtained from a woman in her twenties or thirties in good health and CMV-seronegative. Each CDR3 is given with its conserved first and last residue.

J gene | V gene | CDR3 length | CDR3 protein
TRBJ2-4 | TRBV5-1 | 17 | CASSLVGTTGTKNIQYF
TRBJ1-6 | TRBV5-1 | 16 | CASSLGAGGWDSPLHF
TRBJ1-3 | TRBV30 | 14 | CAWSDQLGRNTIYF
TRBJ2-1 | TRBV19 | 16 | CASSLMGLQSENEQFF
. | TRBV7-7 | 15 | CASSLSGQGFDEQYF
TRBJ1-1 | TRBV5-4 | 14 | CASSLWGGNTEAFF
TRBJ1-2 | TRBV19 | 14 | CATLRTPWIYGYTF
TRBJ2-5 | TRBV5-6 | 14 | CASSLSGGGETQYF
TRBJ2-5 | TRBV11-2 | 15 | CASSLRGQSQETQYF
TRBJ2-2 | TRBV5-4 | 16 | CASSPSGPLGTGELFF
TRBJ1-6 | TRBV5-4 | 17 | CASRDGQPTGYNSPLHF
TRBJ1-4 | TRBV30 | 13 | CAWVDRVAEKLFF
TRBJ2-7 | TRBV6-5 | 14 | CASSYLEGTLEQYF
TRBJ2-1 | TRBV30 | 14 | CAWSGYGVYKEQFF
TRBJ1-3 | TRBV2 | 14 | CASIPDNSGNTIYF
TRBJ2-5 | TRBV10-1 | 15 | CASSESSGGGETQYF
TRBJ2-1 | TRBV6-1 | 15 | CASSLRGNGNNEQFF
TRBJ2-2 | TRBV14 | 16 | CASSLTSGFNTGELFF
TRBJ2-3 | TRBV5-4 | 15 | CASSPVAGVTDTQYF
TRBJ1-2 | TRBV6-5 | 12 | CASMGVGGGYTF
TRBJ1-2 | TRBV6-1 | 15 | CASTNPGRSNYGYTF
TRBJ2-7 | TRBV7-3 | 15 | CASSPSQGSHYEQYF
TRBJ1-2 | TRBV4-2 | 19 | CASSQAVGTGRGGLYGYTF
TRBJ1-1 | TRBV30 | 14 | CAASTFSGQGGAFF
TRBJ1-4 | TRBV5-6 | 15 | CASSSRGRTNEKLFF
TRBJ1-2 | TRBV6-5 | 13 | CASSPGQSYGYTF
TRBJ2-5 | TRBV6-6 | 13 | CASSSRAGETQYF
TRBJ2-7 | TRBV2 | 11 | CASRESREQYF
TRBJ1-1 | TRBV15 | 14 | CATSASTGELEAFF
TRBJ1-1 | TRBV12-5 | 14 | CASVRVGMNTEAFF
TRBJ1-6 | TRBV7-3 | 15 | CASSLQGKLNSPLHF
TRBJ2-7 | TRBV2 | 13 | CASGRGATYEQYF
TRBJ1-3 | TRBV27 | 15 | CASSLTGGSGNTIYF
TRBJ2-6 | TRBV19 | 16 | CASSSPQGLGANVLTF
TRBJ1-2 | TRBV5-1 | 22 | CASSLAPASGRGGKPLDYGYTF
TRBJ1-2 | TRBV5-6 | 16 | CASSFSVLVANYGYTF
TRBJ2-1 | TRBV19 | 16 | CASSAQGSPSYNEQFF
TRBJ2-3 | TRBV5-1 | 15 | CASSLDRPGTDTQYF
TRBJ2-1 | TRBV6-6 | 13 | CASATGLGNEQFF
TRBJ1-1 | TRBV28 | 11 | CASSEEGEAFF
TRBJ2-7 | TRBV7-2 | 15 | CASSLYQGGIYEQYF
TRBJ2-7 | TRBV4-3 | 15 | CASSQDLGGGVEQYF
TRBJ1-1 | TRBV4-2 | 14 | CASSPEGMNTEAFF
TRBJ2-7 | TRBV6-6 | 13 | CASSHGQAYEQYF
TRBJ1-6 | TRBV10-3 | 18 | CAISETLDRGSYNSPLHF